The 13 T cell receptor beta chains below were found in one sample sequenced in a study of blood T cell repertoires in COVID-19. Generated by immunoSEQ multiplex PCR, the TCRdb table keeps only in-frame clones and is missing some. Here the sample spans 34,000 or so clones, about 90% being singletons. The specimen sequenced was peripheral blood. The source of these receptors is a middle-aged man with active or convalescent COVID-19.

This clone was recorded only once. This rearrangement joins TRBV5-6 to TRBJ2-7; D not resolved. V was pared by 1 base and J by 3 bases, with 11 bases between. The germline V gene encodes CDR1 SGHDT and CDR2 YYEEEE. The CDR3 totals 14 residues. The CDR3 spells CASSLQLRFYEQYF. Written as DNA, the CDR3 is TGTGCCAGCAGCTTGCAACTGCGTTTCTACGAGCAGTACTTC.

The CDR3 nucleotides read TGCGCCAGCAGCTCTACGGGACAGGGAACAGATACGCAGTATTTT. This sequence encodes CASSSTGQGTDTQYF. This rearrangement joins TRBV5-1 to TRBJ2-3; 9 nucleotides align to TRBD1. From germline, CDR1 is SGHRS and CDR2 YFSETQ. The CDR3 covers 15 residues. J lost 3 bases, V lost 3 bases, and 5 bases had no gene match.

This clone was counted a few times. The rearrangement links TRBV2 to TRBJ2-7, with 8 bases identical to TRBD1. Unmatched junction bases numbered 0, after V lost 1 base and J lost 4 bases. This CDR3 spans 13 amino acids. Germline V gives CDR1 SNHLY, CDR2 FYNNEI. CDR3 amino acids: CASSEDRGYEQYF. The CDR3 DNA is TGTGCCAGCAGTGAAGACAGGGGGTACGAGCAGTACTTC.

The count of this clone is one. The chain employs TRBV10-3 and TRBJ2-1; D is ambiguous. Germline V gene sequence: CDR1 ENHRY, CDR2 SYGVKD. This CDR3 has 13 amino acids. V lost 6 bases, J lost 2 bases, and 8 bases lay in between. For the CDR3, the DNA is TGTGCCATCAGGGGTAGCCCCTACAATGAGCAGTTCTTC. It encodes CAIRGSPYNEQFF.

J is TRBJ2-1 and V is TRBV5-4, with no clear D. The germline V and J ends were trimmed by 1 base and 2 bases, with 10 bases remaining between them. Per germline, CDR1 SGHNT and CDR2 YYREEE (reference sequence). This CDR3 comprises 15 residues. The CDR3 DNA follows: TGTGCCAGCAGCTTGCCCAATCGGGCCTACAATGAGCAGTTCTTC. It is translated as CASSLPNRAYNEQFF.

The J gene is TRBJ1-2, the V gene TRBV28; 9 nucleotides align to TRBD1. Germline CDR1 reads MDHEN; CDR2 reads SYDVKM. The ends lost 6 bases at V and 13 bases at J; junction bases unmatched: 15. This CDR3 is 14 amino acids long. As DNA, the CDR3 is TGTGCCAGCAGGGGCCTCCGGGACAGGGAAAACTGCACCTTC. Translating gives CASRGLRDRENCTF.

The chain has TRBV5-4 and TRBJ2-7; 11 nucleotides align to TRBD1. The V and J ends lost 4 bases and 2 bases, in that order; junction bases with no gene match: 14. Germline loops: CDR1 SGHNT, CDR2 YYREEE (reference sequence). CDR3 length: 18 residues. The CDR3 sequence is CASSTGTGGGTITYEQYF. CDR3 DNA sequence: TGTGCCAGCAGCACCGGGACAGGGGGTGGGACTATCACCTACGAGCAGTACTTC.

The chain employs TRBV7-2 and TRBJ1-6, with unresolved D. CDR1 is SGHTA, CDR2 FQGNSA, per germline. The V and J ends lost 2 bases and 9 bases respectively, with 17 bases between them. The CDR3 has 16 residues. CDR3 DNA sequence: TGTGCCAGCAGCTTAAGTTTCGGAGGTGGAGTTTCACCCCTCCACTTT. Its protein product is CASSLSFGGGVSPLHF.

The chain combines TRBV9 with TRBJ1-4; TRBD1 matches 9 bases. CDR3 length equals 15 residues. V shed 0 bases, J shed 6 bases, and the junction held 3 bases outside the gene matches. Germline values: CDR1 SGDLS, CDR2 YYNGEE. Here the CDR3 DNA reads TGTGCCAGCAGCGTAGAAGGGACAGGGTATGAAAAACTGTTTTTT. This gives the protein CASSVEGTGYEKLFF.

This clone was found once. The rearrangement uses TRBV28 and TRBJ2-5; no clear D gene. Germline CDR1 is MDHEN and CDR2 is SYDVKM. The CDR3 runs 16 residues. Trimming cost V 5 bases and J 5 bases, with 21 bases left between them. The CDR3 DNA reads TGTGCCAGCAGTCAGCCCGGGTTTAGGCATGTGGAGACCCAGTACTTC. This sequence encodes CASSQPGFRHVETQYF.

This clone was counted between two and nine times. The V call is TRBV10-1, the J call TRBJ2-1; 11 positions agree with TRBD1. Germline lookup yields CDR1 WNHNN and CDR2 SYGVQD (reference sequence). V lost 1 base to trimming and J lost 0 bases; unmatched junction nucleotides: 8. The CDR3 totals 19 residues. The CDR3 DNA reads TGCGCCAGCAGTGAGTGGACAGGGGGCCCAAGAAGCTCCTACAATGAGCAGTTCTTC. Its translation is CASSEWTGGPRSSYNEQFF.

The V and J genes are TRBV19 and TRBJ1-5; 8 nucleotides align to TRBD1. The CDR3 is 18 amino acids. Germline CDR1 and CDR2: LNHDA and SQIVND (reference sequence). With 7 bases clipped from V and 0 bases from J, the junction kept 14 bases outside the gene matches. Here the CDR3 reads CASKIPDRAIYSNQPQHF. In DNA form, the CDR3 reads TGTGCCAGTAAAATCCCGGACAGGGCCATCTATAGCAATCAGCCCCAGCATTTT.

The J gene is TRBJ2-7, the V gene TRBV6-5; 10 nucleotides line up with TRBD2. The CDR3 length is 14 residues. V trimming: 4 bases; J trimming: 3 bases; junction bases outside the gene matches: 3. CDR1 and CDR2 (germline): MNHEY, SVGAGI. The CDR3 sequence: CASSLLAGNYEQYF. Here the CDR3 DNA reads TGTGCCAGCAGTTTACTAGCGGGGAACTACGAGCAGTACTTC.